This T cell receptor (beta chain) was obtained from a study of PD-1 blockade in classical Hodgkin lymphoma. Clones were read by immunoSEQ multiplex PCR, and TCRdb kept only the in-frame ones, dropping some. The table records 20,000 to 25,000 clones, around two thirds of them present only once. General observations from the study: Repertoire difference causes, possibly disease activity or prior therapy, remain undefined. Prior to therapy, complete responders displayed diversity much like that of newly diagnosed patients.

With no exception, relapse followed autologous stem cell transplantation in all patients, and brentuximab vedotin exposure varied. Looked up from germline, CDR1 is SGHRS and CDR2 is YFSETQ. The length of the CDR3 is 12 residues. With 0 bases removed from V and 7 bases from J, the gap between germline ends came to 4 bases. As concerns this clone: Its antigen remains unknown.

This TCR was recovered from a human donor with classical Hodgkin lymphoma. The sample consisted of peripheral blood mononuclear cells (PBMCs), taken at baseline. The chain couples TRBV5-1 to TRBJ2-2; D gene unclear. The CDR3 is CASSLDGGELFF. CDR3 DNA: TGCGCCAGCAGCTTGGACGGCGGGGAGCTGTTTTTT.